This T cell receptor beta chain appears in the sequencing data of a study of T-cell reconstitution after alpha-beta-depleted transplantation in children. Study outcomes and limitations: At one year after transplant, newly produced T cells mostly accounted for T-cell counts and diversity. The origin of high day-60 TCRbeta diversity in some patients lay in surviving recipient T cells and thymic progenitors.

Using unique molecular identifiers, the investigators prepared the TCRbeta library. Via MiXCR, TCRdb re-called the PCR reads, giving one row per CDR3 protein. This repertoire shows 200,000 to 250,000 distinct CDR3 sequences, 7.5% to 9.5% found once; its top ten account for approximately 6%. Turning to this clonotype: The antigen is undetermined.

Looked up from germline, CDR1 is LGHDT and CDR2 is YNNKEL (reference sequence). The junction had 20 bases not matched to a gene; V was cut back by 11 bases and J by 1 base. There are 19 residues in the CDR3. Sample: PBMCs, mostly from graft donor cells, taken 180 days after TCRalphabeta/CD19-depleted stem cell transplant. This receptor was identified in a male patient under 18 who had a stem cell transplant for acute lymphoblastic leukemia, so the T cells may come from the graft donor. This chain joins TRBV3-1 and TRBJ2-2; 9 positions match TRBD2. The CDR3 region is CAFSFNPSGILKNTGELFF. In DNA form, the CDR3 reads TGTGCCTTCAGTTTTAATCCTAGCGGGATCCTAAAGAACACCGGGGAGCTGTTTTTT.